A selection of T cell receptor beta chains follows, all from one sample in a study of blood T cell repertoires in COVID-19. Clones were sequenced by immunoSEQ multiplex PCR, and TCRdb holds only the in-frame ones, with some missing. The sample carries about 220,000 clones, about 86% recorded once. Sample: peripheral blood. The origin of the receptors is a woman in her 50s with COVID-19, enrolled during active disease. The CDR3 runs from the conserved cysteine through the conserved F or W. D genes are given only for firm matches. Size values are once, few and many counts, or a class for expanded clones, and some rows have none.

clone_size | d_call | j_call | v_call | cdr3_nt | cdr3_aa
once | TRBD1 | TRBJ2-6 | TRBV15 | TGTGCCACCAGCAGGACAGGGCCCGGGGCCAACGTCCTGACTTTC | CATSRTGPGANVLTF
few | - | TRBJ2-1 | TRBV7-6 | TGTGCCAGCAGTTACTCCCAGAGGAGTTCCTACAATGAGCAGTTCTTC | CASSYSQRSSYNEQFF
- | TRBD1 | TRBJ1-1 | TRBV9 | TGTGCCAGCAGCCCAGGGGGGACAGGCGTCATGAACACTGAAGCTTTCTTT | CASSPGGTGVMNTEAFF
few | TRBD1 | TRBJ1-1 | TRBV30 | TGTGCCTGGAGTGGGGGGACAGGGTGGACTGAAGCTTTCTTT | CAWSGGTGWTEAFF
- | TRBD2 | TRBJ2-1 | TRBV5-1 | TGCGCCAGCAGCTCTAACGTCGGAGCGGGGGGGCTCTACAATGAGCAGTTCTTC | CASSSNVGAGGLYNEQFF
- | - | TRBJ1-3 | TRBV7-8 | TGTGCCAGCAGCCCTTTGGGGGGGGCACAGGGAATCATGGGGAACACCATATATTTT | CASSPLGGAQGIMGNTIYF
- | TRBD1 | TRBJ1-5 | TRBV12-3/TRBV12-4 | TGTGCCAGCAGCCTCCGGGACAGGGGGCCCCAGCATTTT | CASSLRDRGPQHF
- | - | TRBJ1-3 | TRBV19 | TGTGCCACCCAGGGGCAGCCTGGAAACACCATATATTTT | CATQGQPGNTIYF
once | TRBD2 | TRBJ2-1 | TRBV30 | TGTGCCTGGAGTGCTGGCGGGGGGGCGAATGAGCAGTTCTTC | CAWSAGGGANEQFF
- | - | TRBJ2-3 | TRBV28 | TGTGCCAGCAGTTCTGAGACAGGGAGGGATACGCAGTATTTT | CASSSETGRDTQYF
many | - | TRBJ1-4 | TRBV24-1 | TGTGCCACCAGTATTCGGACTGTAAAGAAGGAAAAACTGTTTTTT | CATSIRTVKKEKLFF
- | TRBD1 | TRBJ2-7 | TRBV5-6 | TGTGCCAGCAGCTTGGGGCCTCAGGGGGACTCCTACGAGCAGTACTTC | CASSLGPQGDSYEQYF
- | - | TRBJ1-2 | TRBV5-6 | TGTGCCAGCAGCCCCGGGAGGGGTAGGGGCTACACCTTC | CASSPGRGRGYTF
- | - | TRBJ2-3 | TRBV10-1 | TGCGCCAGCAGTCCTCCCGGGGGTCGGGGAGATACGCAGTATTTT | CASSPPGGRGDTQYF
- | - | TRBJ1-2 | TRBV18 | TGTGCCAGCTCACCACGTAGGGGGTTAGGCTACACCTTC | CASSPRRGLGYTF
- | - | TRBJ1-6 | TRBV4-1 | TGCGCCAGCAGCCAAGTTAGTAATACCTATAATTCACCCCTCCACTTT | CASSQVSNTYNSPLHF
once | - | TRBJ2-2 | TRBV10-3 | TGTGCCATCAGTGAGTCCAGGGGGAACACCGGGGAGCTGTTTTTT | CAISESRGNTGELFF
- | TRBD1 | TRBJ1-1 | TRBV5-4 | TGTGCCAGCAGCTTAGTTGACAGGGGGCACACTGAAGCTTTCTTT | CASSLVDRGHTEAFF
- | TRBD1 | TRBJ1-2 | TRBV15 | TGTGCCACCAGCTGGCAGGGGGCGACTTATGGCTACACCTTC | CATSWQGATYGYTF
- | TRBD2 | TRBJ2-1 | TRBV11-2 | TGTGCCAGCAGCTCACTAGCGGGGGGGTACAATGAGCAGTTCTTC | CASSSLAGGYNEQFF
- | - | TRBJ2-5 | TRBV3-1/TRBV3-2 | TGTGCCAGCAGCCAAGACGTCGAGACCCAGTACTTC | CASSQDVETQYF
- | TRBD2 | TRBJ2-1 | TRBV10-3 | TGTGCCATCAGTTTCCGGGGGGATGAGCAGTTCTTC | CAISFRGDEQFF
once | - | TRBJ2-1 | TRBV11-2 | TGTGCCAGCAGCTTAGAGCGGGGGCCCAAGTATGAGCAGTTCTTC | CASSLERGPKYEQFF
- | TRBD1 | TRBJ2-2 | TRBV9 | TGTGCCAGCAGCCCCCGGGGTCAGGGGGTCGGGGAGCTGTTTTTT | CASSPRGQGVGELFF
- | - | TRBJ1-2 | TRBV12-3/TRBV12-4 | TGTGCCAGCAGTTTTGACAACCTCTATGGCTACACCTTC | CASSFDNLYGYTF
- | TRBD1 | TRBJ1-2 | TRBV4-1 | TGCGCCAGCAGCCGGACAGGGGCGGGGGGCTACACCTTC | CASSRTGAGGYTF
- | TRBD1 | TRBJ1-5 | TRBV2 | TGTGCCAGCAGCTCTGGGACAGGAAAAAGGGCCAATCAGCCCCAGCATTTT | CASSSGTGKRANQPQHF
- | - | TRBJ1-3 | TRBV6-6 | TGTGCCAGCTCTCTCTCTGGAAACACCATATATTTT | CASSLSGNTIYF
- | - | TRBJ2-3 | TRBV7-3 | TGTGCCAGCAGCTTAACTAGCGCCCGCACAGATACGCAGTATTTT | CASSLTSARTDTQYF
- | - | TRBJ2-1 | TRBV5-1 | TGCGCCAGCAGTCAGCGAAACAATGAGCAGTTCTTC | CASSQRNNEQFF
- | - | TRBJ2-7 | TRBV3-1/TRBV3-2 | TGTGCCAGCAGCCAATCGGTATTGGGGCTCGAGCAGTACTTC | CASSQSVLGLEQYF
- | TRBD1 | TRBJ2-7 | TRBV28 | TGTGCCAGCAGTTCATGGGATGGACAGGGAGGTTGGGGGCAGTACTTC | CASSSWDGQGGWGQYF
many | - | TRBJ1-5 | TRBV30 | TGTGCCTGGAGTAGCGGGATAGGTCAGCCCCAGCATTTT | CAWSSGIGQPQHF
- | - | TRBJ2-2 | TRBV7-8 | TGTGCCAGCAGCTTATTCAGGGAGGCCGGGGAGCTGTTTTTT | CASSLFREAGELFF
- | TRBD1 | TRBJ2-5 | TRBV10-3 | TGTGCCATCAGTGAGTCCGGGGGGACAGGGCCAGAGACCCAGTACTTC | CAISESGGTGPETQYF
few | - | TRBJ1-5 | TRBV19 | TGTGCCAGTAGTTCAGGGGTGGGAAGCAATCAGCCCCAGCATTTT | CASSSGVGSNQPQHF